Presented here are 10 T cell receptor beta chains from one specimen sequenced in a study of response to subunit inactivated influenza vaccine. TCRdb re-derived calls from the RT-PCR reads in MiXCR, one entry per CDR3 protein. The table records approximately 500,000 distinct CDR3 sequences, around 13% of them present only once. The specimen was PBMCs from blood, collected about 40 days after vaccination. These receptors all stem from a man aged 50 to 59 who received an inactivated influenza vaccine.

This clonotype was seen a few times. This sequence joins TRBV4-3 and TRBJ2-6; D is undetermined. Germline CDR1 and CDR2: LGHNA and YSLEER. This CDR3 contains 17 residues. Trimming took 4 bases from V and 0 from J, leaving 13 bases between them. In nucleotides, the CDR3 is TGCGCCAGCAGCCTGGCCCCCGGTATCTCTGGGGCCAACGTCCTGACTTTC. This encodes CASSLAPGISGANVLTF.

V is TRBV7-9 and J is TRBJ1-2; D is perhaps TRBD1 (5 bases). Germline V gene lookup returns CDR1 SEHNR and CDR2 FQNEAQ (reference sequence). V was shortened by 4 bases and J by 0 bases, with 9 bases between the two germline ends. The CDR3 sequence is 14 residues long. The CDR3 protein is CASSSQGANYGYTF. The CDR3, as DNA: TGTGCCAGCAGCTCTCAGGGAGCTAACTATGGCTACACCTTC. Full variable domain (remainder filled in from reference TRBV7-9 and TRBJ1-2): DTGVSQNPRHKITKRGQNVTFRCDPISEHNRLYWYRQTLGQGPEFLTYFQNEAQLEKSRLLSDRFSAERPKGSFSTLEIQRTEQGDSAMYLCASSSQGANYGYTFGSGTRLTVV.

This clonotype was seen only a few times. CDR3 coding DNA: TGCGCCAGCAGCCACGGATGGGACACCGGCTCTGGAAACACCATATATTTT. Residues: CASSHGWDTGSGNTIYF. The chain couples TRBV4-3 to TRBJ1-3, with a possible D match to TRBD1 (6 bases). Deletions cut 3 bases from V and 0 bases from J, with 15 bases between. The CDR3 runs 17 residues. Germline CDR1 LGHNA, CDR2 YSLEER.

With regard to this clonotype: Possible read error: a much larger clone is one base away. V gene TRBV27 combines with J gene TRBJ2-1, with TRBD1 matching over 12 bases. Germline CDR1 and CDR2: MNHEY and SMNVEV (reference sequence). The CDR3 runs to 15 residues. The CDR3 region has the DNA TGTGCCAGCACCCCAAGCGGGACAGGGGGCAATGAGCGGTTCTTC. Encoded protein: CASTPSGTGGNERFF.

This clonotype was picked up a small number of times. This CDR3 reads CASSFGGQGAYEQFF. In DNA form, the CDR3 reads TGTGCCAGCAGTTTTGGGGGACAGGGGGCGTATGAGCAGTTCTTC. V gene TRBV12-3 or TRBV12-4 combines with J gene TRBJ2-1; 12 bases map to TRBD1. V was pared by 3 bases and J by 8 bases, with 5 bases of the junction left unmatched. The CDR3 spans 15 residues.

This clonotype is medium-sized. The chain joins TRBV10-3 to TRBJ1-2; D is uncertain. V lost 6 bases and J lost 0, with 11 bases in between. The CDR3 is 14 amino acids. Per the germline V gene, CDR1 is ENHRY and CDR2 is SYGVKD. The CDR3 DNA reads as TGTGCCATCAGCGAGGACGCTACTAACTATGGCTACACCTTC. As protein: CAISEDATNYGYTF.

This clonotype was picked up many times. Relative to the germline gene, one junction end is altered; a read error may explain this. V usage is TRBV5-1 and J usage is TRBJ2-6; 7 bases line up with TRBD1. The CDR3 is 15 residues long. CDR1 is SGHRS, CDR2 YFSETQ, per germline. This CDR3 reads CASSLQGAGANVLTF. DNA of the CDR3: TGTGCCAGCAGTTTGCAGGGGGCTGGGGCCAACGTCCTGACTTTC.

The chain combines TRBV2 with TRBJ2-1; 10 bases fit TRBD1. The CDR3 spans 14 residues. J was trimmed by 5 bases and V by 8 bases; bases with no gene match: 6. Germline V gene data show CDR1 as SNHLY and CDR2 as FYNNEI. As DNA, the CDR3 is TGTGCCAGCGGGGGACAGGGGACCCACAATGAGCAGTTCTTC. Residues: CASGGQGTHNEQFF.

This clonotype showed up just a few times. The chain recombines TRBV9 with TRBJ2-2, with a possible D match to TRBD1 (6 bases). CDR3 length equals 15 residues. V was cut by 2 bases and J by 5 bases, with 13 bases left in between. Germline CDR1 and CDR2: SGDLS and YYNGEE. The CDR3 here is CASSVLGGGTGELFF. DNA for the CDR3: TGTGCCAGCAGCGTCTTAGGGGGTGGAACCGGGGAGCTGTTTTTT.

This clonotype was counted a few times. The genes are TRBV12-5 and TRBJ2-7, with D perhaps TRBD1 (5 bases). This CDR3 spans 16 amino acids. CDR1 is LGHNT, CDR2 FRNRAP, per germline. Between the trimmed V and J ends, which lost 6 bases and 2 bases, there was a span of 20 bases. CDR3 sequence reads: CASGSLGHLETYEQYF. The CDR3 nucleotides are TGTGCTAGTGGCTCCCTTGGACACCTGGAGACCTACGAGCAGTACTTC.